This T cell receptor beta chain was identified in a study of T-cell reconstitution after alpha-beta-depleted transplantation in children. Germline lookup yields CDR1 MNHEY and CDR2 SMNVEV (reference sequence). The CDR3 totals 14 residues. Trimming shortened V by 5 bases and J by 9 bases, and 14 bases separated the two germline ends. It was with unique molecular identifiers that the TCRbeta library was prepared. In TCRdb, the PCR reads were re-called with MiXCR into one record per CDR3 protein. The sample includes some 300,000 distinct CDR3 sequences, 10% of them seen just once. The TCR originated in a human donor who donated a stem cell graft to a child with acute lymphoblastic leukemia. The sample consisted of PBMCs from the stem cell graft donor, taken from the stem cell graft. This chain links TRBV27 with TRBJ1-6; D is possibly TRBD1 (6 bases). The CDR3 here is CASSLGGSFSPLHF. CDR3 nucleotide sequence: TGTGCCAGCAGTCTAGGGGGAAGTTTTTCACCCCTCCACTTT.